Shown below are 27 T cell receptor beta chains from a single sample sequenced in a study of cytomegalovirus exposure and HLA in healthy donors (dated by TCRdb to 2017 to 2019). Library method: the immunoSEQ multiplex PCR assay. The table was pulled from immuneACCESS by TCRdb, which kept in-frame rearrangements only. Such tables lose some clones; where checked, under half of the loss comes from unresolved V genes, and the rest has no known cause. Recorded for this sample are 90,000 to 100,000 clones; roughly 92% of them occurred a single time. Of the sample, about 1.1% falls within the top ten clones. Material for sequencing was PBMCs. The receptor set was obtained from a woman in her twenties or thirties in good health and CMV-seropositive.

The V call is TRBV9, the J call TRBJ2-2; D gene uncertain. The germline CDR1 and CDR2 sequences are SGDLS and YYNGEE. V gave up 4 bases and J gave up 7 bases, with 8 bases separating them. This CDR3 is 12 amino acids long. In nucleotides, the CDR3 is TGTGCCAGCAGCACCTCAGACGGGGAGCTGTTTTTT. Its protein is CASSTSDGELFF.

The chain has TRBV19 and TRBJ2-4, with D possibly TRBD2 on 5 matching bases. CDR1 and CDR2 (germline): LNHDA, SQIVND (reference sequence). The CDR3 totals 16 residues. V shed 3 bases and J shed 6 bases, with 18 bases lying between them. The CDR3 here is CASSIQPGMGGNIQYF. The CDR3 bases are TGTGCCAGTAGTATCCAACCCGGGATGGGCGGAAACATTCAGTACTTC.

The chain employs TRBV28 and TRBJ2-7; no clear D gene. The V end was cut by 8 bases, the J end by 1 base, with 12 bases between. This CDR3 spans 13 amino acids. CDR1 MDHEN and CDR2 SYDVKM come from the germline V gene. The CDR3 is CASSGGPSYEQYF. The CDR3 DNA reads as TGTGCCAGCTCCGGCGGCCCTTCCTACGAGCAGTACTTC.

V and J are TRBV13 and TRBJ2-1; 7 bases line up with TRBD1. V dropped 5 bases and J dropped 0; count of bases not matched to a gene: 10. Germline values: CDR1 PRHDT, CDR2 FYEKMQ (reference sequence). CDR3 length equals 17 residues. The CDR3, as DNA: TGTGCCAGCAGCGTTACCCGAGGGGGCTTCTCCTACAATGAGCAGTTCTTC. Its translation: CASSVTRGGFSYNEQFF.

The chain carries TRBV10-3 and TRBJ2-3; TRBD2 matches 11 bases. Germline V gene data show CDR1 as ENHRY and CDR2 as SYGVKD. CDR3 length: 14 residues. V was pared by 6 bases and J by 2 bases, with 1 base of the junction left unmatched. This chain's CDR3 is CAIRGLADTDTQYF. CDR3 sequence (DNA): TGTGCCATCAGGGGACTAGCGGACACAGATACGCAGTATTTT.

V and J are TRBV28 and TRBJ2-1, with unresolved D. The CDR3 spans 15 residues. Per the germline V gene, CDR1 is MDHEN and CDR2 is SYDVKM. Trimming left V 6 bases short and J 2 bases short, with 14 bases between. The CDR3 DNA follows: TGTGCCAGCAGAATGAACCAGGCGCCCTACAATGAGCAGTTCTTC. This codes for CASRMNQAPYNEQFF.

The CDR3 DNA is TGTGCCAGCAGCGTAGGTCCCTTTAACTATGGCTACACCTTC. As protein: CASSVGPFNYGYTF. This chain uses TRBV9 with TRBJ1-2, with no clear D. The V gene lost 0 bases and the J gene lost 1 base, with 7 bases spanning the gap. The CDR3 is made up of 14 amino acids. Germline V gives CDR1 SGDLS, CDR2 YYNGEE. Drawing the rest from reference TRBV9 and TRBJ1-2, the complete variable domain is DSGVTQTPKHLITATGQRVTLRCSPRSGDLSVYWYQQSLDQGLQFLIQYYNGEERAKGNILERFSAQQFPDLHSELNLSSLELGDSALYFCASSVGPFNYGYTFGSGTRLTVV.

This chain connects TRBV28 to TRBJ1-5, with 8 bases identical to TRBD1. The trim removed 6 bases at V and 4 bases at J, leaving 8 bases unmatched. Germline V gene lookup returns CDR1 MDHEN and CDR2 SYDVKM. The CDR3 totals 15 residues. The CDR3 loop reads CASRDGQGRNQPQHF. CDR3 nucleotides: TGTGCCAGCAGAGACGGACAGGGTCGGAATCAGCCCCAGCATTTT.

This sequence joins TRBV7-9 and TRBJ2-1, with 9 bases identical to TRBD2. The V gene end was trimmed by 5 bases and the J gene end by 6 bases; junction bases not matched to a gene: 2. CDR1 and CDR2 from the germline V gene are SEHNR and FQNEAQ (reference sequence). This CDR3 has 13 amino acids. In nucleotides, the CDR3 is TGTGCCAGCAGCCCGACTAGCGGCAATGAGCAGTTCTTC. The encoded protein is CASSPTSGNEQFF.

This rearrangement joins TRBV19 to TRBJ2-1; 7 positions match TRBD1. The CDR3 length is 16 residues. Germline-derived CDR1 and CDR2 are LNHDA and SQIVND (reference sequence). The trim removed 4 bases at V and 2 bases at J, leaving 8 bases unmatched. The CDR3 DNA is TGTGCCAGTAGTAAAAACCGGGGACAGCCCTACAATGAGCAGTTCTTC. Protein product: CASSKNRGQPYNEQFF.

The chain is built from TRBV18 and TRBJ2-3; D might be TRBD2 (6 bases). Germline V lookup: CDR1 KGHSH, CDR2 LQKENI. Deletions cut 5 bases from V and 3 bases from J, with 18 bases between. The CDR3 contains 16 residues. The CDR3 sequence: CASSKALAWGTDTQYF. The DNA for the CDR3 is TGTGCCAGCTCAAAGGCCCTAGCGTGGGGGACAGATACGCAGTATTTT. The full variable domain, its missing parts supplied by reference TRBV18 and TRBJ2-3, is NAGVMQNPRHLVRRRGQEARLRCSPMKGHSHVYWYRQLPEEGLKFMVYLQKENIIDESGMPKERFSAEFPKEGPSILRIQQVVRGDSAAYFCASSKALAWGTDTQYFGPGTRLTVL.

The chain carries TRBV10-1 and TRBJ2-7, with 8 nucleotides matching TRBD2. J was trimmed by 3 bases and V by 5 bases; bases with no gene match: 3. The germline gives CDR1 WNHNN, CDR2 SYGVQD (reference sequence). The CDR3 has 13 amino acids. The CDR3 sequence: CASSSSGSYEQYF. The DNA for the CDR3 is TGCGCCAGCAGTTCAAGCGGGAGCTACGAGCAGTACTTC.

The V call is TRBV6-1, the J call TRBJ2-7; TRBD1 aligns across 9 bases. The ends lost 2 bases at V and 3 bases at J; junction bases unmatched: 5. The CDR3 consists of 15 residues. The germline gives CDR1 MNHNS, CDR2 SASEGT. In DNA, the CDR3 is TGTGCCAGCAGTGAAAATAGGGGACAGGGCTACGAGCAGTACTTC. Amino acids: CASSENRGQGYEQYF.

This chain joins TRBV9 and TRBJ2-7; 9 bases line up with TRBD1. The trim removed 3 bases at V and 0 bases at J, leaving 4 bases unmatched. The CDR3 has 15 amino acids. Germline CDR1 and CDR2: SGDLS and YYNGEE. CDR3 DNA sequence: TGTGCCAGCAGCGCAGAGGACAGGGGCTCCTACGAGCAGTACTTC. Protein product: CASSAEDRGSYEQYF.

A note on this clone: At one end the junction does not follow the germline gene, possibly because of a read error. V is TRBV30 and J is TRBJ2-1; 8 bases are a match to TRBD2. The CDR3 has 12 amino acids. The germline V gene has CDR1 GTSNPN and CDR2 SVGIG (reference sequence). The CDR3 reads CAWSVLGTSRIF. The CDR3 nucleotides are TGTGCCTGGAGTGTACTCGGGACTAGTAGGATCTTC.

This clone was seen just once. This chain links TRBV6-5 with TRBJ2-7; tentative D call: TRBD2 (6 bases). The V gene's germline CDR1 is MNHEY and CDR2 SVGAGI. The ends were cut back, 2 bases at V and 2 bases at J, with 10 bases in the middle. CDR3 length equals 14 residues. This chain's CDR3 is CASSYRGRTYEQYF. Here the CDR3 DNA reads TGTGCCAGCAGTTACAGAGGGAGGACCTACGAGCAGTACTTC.

This chain joins TRBV6-5 and TRBJ2-1; D is ambiguous. Trimming shortened V by 6 bases and J by 9 bases, and 12 bases separated the two germline ends. There are 12 residues in the CDR3. Germline-derived CDR1 and CDR2 are MNHEY and SVGAGI. The CDR3 region is CASSSGVVEQFF. CDR3 nucleotides: TGTGCCAGCAGCTCGGGTGTGGTTGAGCAGTTCTTC.

The CDR3 protein is CASSTYRGQFGYTF. DNA for the CDR3: TGTGCCAGCAGTACCTACAGGGGGCAATTTGGCTACACCTTC. The chain employs TRBV28 and TRBJ1-2, with 9 nucleotides matching TRBD1. V was pared by 5 bases and J by 7 bases, with 8 bases of the junction left unmatched. CDR3 length: 14 amino acids. Per germline, CDR1 MDHEN and CDR2 SYDVKM.

The chain joins TRBV6-1 to TRBJ1-1, with a weak D call TRBD1 (5 bases). V was clipped by 7 bases and J by 1 base, with 10 bases between them. The V gene's germline CDR1 is MNHNS and CDR2 SASEGT. The CDR3 length is 13 residues. The CDR3 reads CASNLDRNTEAFF. The CDR3 DNA sequence: TGTGCCAGCAACCTCGACAGGAACACTGAAGCTTTCTTT.

The CDR3: CASSSKGTAQETQYF. Written as DNA, the CDR3 is TGTGCCAGCAGCTCTAAGGGGACAGCCCAAGAGACCCAGTACTTC. The chain recombines TRBV5-6 with TRBJ2-5, with 7 bases that match TRBD1. CDR3 length: 15 residues. Germline-derived CDR1 and CDR2 are SGHDT and YYEEEE. V dropped 3 bases and J dropped 1; count of bases not matched to a gene: 6.

This clone was seen only a few times. This chain connects TRBV2 to TRBJ2-6; TRBD1 is a possible D gene (5 bases). The V and J ends lost 2 bases and 0 bases respectively, with 14 bases between them. Looked up from germline, CDR1 is SNHLY and CDR2 is FYNNEI. The CDR3 has 18 residues. The CDR3 DNA is TGTGCCAGCAGTGAAAGATATAGGGGAAGCTCTGGGGCCAACGTCCTGACTTTC. Its protein product is CASSERYRGSSGANVLTF.

The chain links TRBV19 to TRBJ2-7; D is possibly TRBD1 (6 bases). The V and J ends lost 5 bases and 2 bases respectively, with 16 bases between them. The CDR3 loop spans 15 amino acids. Germline V gives CDR1 LNHDA, CDR2 SQIVND (reference sequence). The CDR3 nucleotides read TGTGCCAGTAGTCTACGACAGGATCTTCCCTACGAGCAGTACTTC. Translating it yields CASSLRQDLPYEQYF.

The gene calls are TRBV7-2 and TRBJ1-2, with D maybe TRBD1 (5 bases). The germline gives CDR1 SGHTA, CDR2 FQGNSA. This CDR3 is 15 amino acids long. Trimming removed 1 base from V and 4 bases from J, with 13 bases in between. CDR3 DNA sequence: TGTGCCAGCAGCTTAGGGGGGGGAAGGAGCTATGGCTACACCTTC. Its translation is CASSLGGGRSYGYTF.

The genes are TRBV28 and TRBJ2-7; TRBD1 matches 9 bases. Trimming cost V 8 bases and J 3 bases; bases outside gene matches: 8. The CDR3 totals 14 residues. CDR1 and CDR2 (germline): MDHEN, SYDVKM. The CDR3 is CASRQGGRNYEQYF. Here the CDR3 DNA reads TGTGCCAGCCGACAGGGGGGTAGGAACTACGAGCAGTACTTC.

The chain carries TRBV7-2 and TRBJ2-2; 8 bases match TRBD2. This CDR3 contains 18 residues. CDR1 SGHTA and CDR2 FQGNSA come from the germline V gene. J was trimmed by 0 bases and V by 1 base; bases with no gene match: 7. CDR3: CASSLVFRSGTNTGELFF. In DNA form, the CDR3 reads TGTGCCAGCAGCTTAGTTTTTCGTAGCGGGACGAACACCGGGGAGCTGTTTTTT.

The chain has TRBV5-8 and TRBJ2-3; possibly TRBD1 for D (5 bases). CDR1 SGHTS and CDR2 YDEGEE come from the germline V gene. The V gene lost 1 base and the J gene lost 0 bases, with 6 bases spanning the gap. The CDR3 is 14 amino acids. The CDR3 protein is CASSLTGSTDTQYF. The CDR3 nucleotides read TGTGCCAGCAGCTTGACAGGTAGCACAGATACGCAGTATTTT.

This clone has only a few counts. J is TRBJ2-7 and V is TRBV6-6, with D possibly being TRBD1 (6 bases). The CDR3 length is 15 residues. Germline-derived CDR1 and CDR2 are MNHNY and SVGAGI (reference sequence). Trimming pared 10 bases from V and 0 bases from J, leaving 19 bases between. The CDR3 spells CATTIDRPDSYEQYF. For the CDR3, the DNA is TGTGCCACCACCATTGACAGGCCCGACTCCTACGAGCAGTACTTC.